The rows below give T cell receptor beta chains drawn from one sample of a study of T-cell reconstitution after alpha-beta-depleted transplantation in children. TCRdb fed the PCR reads into MiXCR, producing one record per CDR3 protein. This table has fewer than 350,000 distinct CDR3 sequences, roughly 12% appearing once. The input for sequencing was peripheral blood, taken 180 days after TCRalphabeta/CD19-depleted stem cell transplant. The origin of the receptors is a male patient between 2 and 15 years old who had a stem cell transplant for chronic granulomatous disease, so the T cells may come from the graft donor. The CDR3 runs from the conserved cysteine through the conserved F or W. The D gene is left open where the match is weak. Expanded clones get a size class; other rows say once, few or many, or leave the size out.

clone size: many; J gene: TRBJ2-7; D gene: TRBD2; V gene: TRBV7-9; CDR3 DNA: TGTGCCAGCAGCTTAGAGAGCGGGGGCCTTTCCTACGAGCAGTACTTC; CDR3 protein: CASSLESGGLSYEQYF
clone size: many; J gene: TRBJ2-1; D gene: NA; V gene: TRBV6-2/TRBV6-3; CDR3 DNA: TGTGCCAGCAGTTACTCGAGGGGGACTACGGGAAACAATGAGCAGTTCTTC; CDR3 protein: CASSYSRGTTGNNEQFF
clone size: many; J gene: TRBJ2-2; D gene: TRBD1; V gene: TRBV7-2; CDR3 DNA: TGTGCCAGCAGCTGGCCGGGACAGGGTTTCACCGGGGAGCTGTTTTTT; CDR3 protein: CASSWPGQGFTGELFF
clone size: many; J gene: TRBJ1-4; D gene: NA; V gene: TRBV29-1; CDR3 DNA: TGCAGCGTGGCTACAGGGTTTGAAAAACTGTTTTTT; CDR3 protein: CSVATGFEKLFF
clone size: many; J gene: TRBJ2-7; D gene: NA; V gene: TRBV9; CDR3 DNA: TGTGCCAGCAGCGTAGCTACGGGACCCCACTACGAGCAGTACTTC; CDR3 protein: CASSVATGPHYEQYF
clone size: many; J gene: TRBJ2-1; D gene: TRBD1; V gene: TRBV28; CDR3 DNA: TGTGCCAGCAGTTTACAGGGGGCCAGAACTCGGGGGCAGTTCTTC; CDR3 protein: CASSLQGARTRGQFF
clone size: many; J gene: TRBJ2-7; D gene: NA; V gene: TRBV20-1; CDR3 DNA: TGCAGTGCTAGTGAGCCGCAAACCTACGAGCAGTACTTC; CDR3 protein: CSASEPQTYEQYF
clone size: many; J gene: TRBJ1-1; D gene: NA; V gene: TRBV20-1; CDR3 DNA: TGCAGTGCTAACCGGGACTCCACAGCGAACACTGAAGCTTTCTTT; CDR3 protein: CSANRDSTANTEAFF
clone size: many; J gene: TRBJ2-1; D gene: NA; V gene: TRBV27; CDR3 DNA: TGTGCCAGCAGTTCTAAGCGGGCCGAATCTTACAATGAGCAGTTCTTC; CDR3 protein: CASSSKRAESYNEQFF
clone size: NA; J gene: TRBJ2-3; D gene: NA; V gene: TRBV6-6; CDR3 DNA: TGTGCCAGCAGTGCAAGGAGGGGAGATACGCAGTATTTT; CDR3 protein: CASSARRGDTQYF
clone size: many; J gene: TRBJ2-7; D gene: TRBD2; V gene: TRBV20-1; CDR3 DNA: TGCAGTGCTAGAGATGCGTACGCGGGGGCCTACGAGCAGTACTTC; CDR3 protein: CSARDAYAGAYEQYF
clone size: many; J gene: TRBJ2-3; D gene: TRBD2; V gene: TRBV7-9; CDR3 DNA: TGTGCCAGCAGCTTAAGCGGGGACCCCACAGATACGCAGTATTTT; CDR3 protein: CASSLSGDPTDTQYF
clone size: many; J gene: TRBJ2-1; D gene: NA; V gene: TRBV25-1; CDR3 DNA: TGTGCCAGCAGTGAAGCCAAGGGGCGCTACAATGAGCAGTTCTTC; CDR3 protein: CASSEAKGRYNEQFF
clone size: many; J gene: TRBJ2-7; D gene: NA; V gene: TRBV5-1; CDR3 DNA: TGCGCCAGCAGCTCGAGGGACACTGGCGAGCAGTACTTC; CDR3 protein: CASSSRDTGEQYF
clone size: many; J gene: TRBJ2-4; D gene: NA; V gene: TRBV28; CDR3 DNA: TGTGCCAGCAGCCCCCAGGGAACCAAAAACATTCAGTACTTC; CDR3 protein: CASSPQGTKNIQYF
clone size: NA; J gene: TRBJ2-4; D gene: NA; V gene: TRBV19; CDR3 DNA: TGTGCCAGTAGTATAGTCGAGGGAGCCAAAAACATTCAGTACTTC; CDR3 protein: CASSIVEGAKNIQYF
clone size: many; J gene: TRBJ2-3; D gene: NA; V gene: TRBV12-3/TRBV12-4; CDR3 DNA: TGTGCCAGCACCGAAGACATCCGTAGCACAGATACGCAGTATTTT; CDR3 protein: CASTEDIRSTDTQYF
clone size: many; J gene: TRBJ2-7; D gene: NA; V gene: TRBV7-2; CDR3 DNA: TGTGCCAGCACTTTGCCCGGGGCGGCGCTGCAGTACTTC; CDR3 protein: CASTLPGAALQYF
clone size: many; J gene: TRBJ2-1; D gene: NA; V gene: TRBV7-2; CDR3 DNA: TGTGCCAGCAGCTTGGTCCCCGGGACCCACAATGAGCAGTTCTTC; CDR3 protein: CASSLVPGTHNEQFF
clone size: few; J gene: TRBJ2-1; D gene: NA; V gene: TRBV7-9; CDR3 DNA: TGTGCCAGCAGCTCCAGAGGGGGGGGCAACAACAATGAGCAGTTCTTC; CDR3 protein: CASSSRGGGNNNEQFF
clone size: many; J gene: TRBJ2-4; D gene: TRBD2; V gene: TRBV28; CDR3 DNA: TGTGCCAGCACCCCAGGGTACGGGAGGGCCAAAAACATTCAGTACTTC; CDR3 protein: CASTPGYGRAKNIQYF
clone size: many; J gene: TRBJ2-3; D gene: NA; V gene: TRBV4-2; CDR3 DNA: TGTGCCAGCAGCCAAGGGTTTCACGATACGCAGTATTTT; CDR3 protein: CASSQGFHDTQYF
clone size: many; J gene: TRBJ2-3; D gene: TRBD2; V gene: TRBV10-3; CDR3 DNA: TGTGCCATCAGTGCTCGGGGGGGGAGCACAGATACGCAGTATTTT; CDR3 protein: CAISARGGSTDTQYF
clone size: many; J gene: TRBJ2-1; D gene: TRBD2; V gene: TRBV2; CDR3 DNA: TGTGCCAGCAGTGACAGGGCTAGCGGGAGGAGGAATGAGCAGTTCTTC; CDR3 protein: CASSDRASGRRNEQFF
clone size: many; J gene: TRBJ2-1; D gene: NA; V gene: TRBV7-3; CDR3 DNA: TGTGCCAGCAGCCCGGGTATCGGGTCCTACAATGAGCAGTTCTTC; CDR3 protein: CASSPGIGSYNEQFF
clone size: many; J gene: TRBJ1-6; D gene: NA; V gene: TRBV5-5; CDR3 DNA: TGTGCCAGCAGCTTGGAGGCAGGAGGTTCACCCCTCCACTTT; CDR3 protein: CASSLEAGGSPLHF
clone size: many; J gene: TRBJ2-7; D gene: NA; V gene: TRBV7-2; CDR3 DNA: TGTGCCAGCAGCTTAGTAAGCCCACCGGTGCAGTACTTC; CDR3 protein: CASSLVSPPVQYF
clone size: many; J gene: TRBJ2-2; D gene: TRBD2; V gene: TRBV7-7; CDR3 DNA: TGTGCTAGCAGCCCCTCTAGCGGCGGGGAGCTGTTTTTT; CDR3 protein: CASSPSSGGELFF
clone size: many; J gene: TRBJ1-2; D gene: NA; V gene: TRBV7-2; CDR3 DNA: TGTGCCAGCAGCTTAGCGCCGGGCAACTATGGCTACACCTTC; CDR3 protein: CASSLAPGNYGYTF
clone size: many; J gene: TRBJ2-2; D gene: NA; V gene: TRBV6-5; CDR3 DNA: TGTGCCAGCAGCCACTATACCGGGGAGCTGTTTTTT; CDR3 protein: CASSHYTGELFF
clone size: many; J gene: TRBJ1-6; D gene: NA; V gene: TRBV6-5; CDR3 DNA: TGTGCCAGCAGTTCCCAGGAGGGAGGCAGTTCACCCCTCCACTTT; CDR3 protein: CASSSQEGGSSPLHF
clone size: few; J gene: TRBJ1-6; D gene: NA; V gene: TRBV6-1; CDR3 DNA: TGTGCCAGCAGTGAGGCGGCAGTGATGATTTCACCCCTCCACTTT; CDR3 protein: CASSEAAVMISPLHF
clone size: many; J gene: TRBJ1-6; D gene: NA; V gene: TRBV5-1; CDR3 DNA: TGCGCCAGCAGTAACAGCCAGAATAATTCACCCCTCCACTTT; CDR3 protein: CASSNSQNNSPLHF
clone size: many; J gene: TRBJ2-1; D gene: NA; V gene: TRBV5-1; CDR3 DNA: TGCGCCAGCAGCTTGATCACCGTTAGCAATGAGCAGTTCTTC; CDR3 protein: CASSLITVSNEQFF
clone size: many; J gene: TRBJ1-2; D gene: NA; V gene: TRBV12-3/TRBV12-4; CDR3 DNA: TGTGCCAGCAGTTTATGGGCAGTTCCTAGGAGCTATGGCTACACCTTC; CDR3 protein: CASSLWAVPRSYGYTF
clone size: many; J gene: TRBJ1-1; D gene: TRBD1; V gene: TRBV18; CDR3 DNA: TGTGCCAGCTCACCACTGACCGGGACAGGTTTGAACACTGAAGCTTTCTTT; CDR3 protein: CASSPLTGTGLNTEAFF
clone size: many; J gene: TRBJ2-5; D gene: TRBD1; V gene: TRBV27; CDR3 DNA: TGTGCCAGCAGTTTTTCGACAGGGATGGAGACCCAGTACTTC; CDR3 protein: CASSFSTGMETQYF
clone size: many; J gene: TRBJ2-2; D gene: NA; V gene: TRBV20-1; CDR3 DNA: TGCAGTGCTAGAGCGGGAGTGGGCACCGGGGAGCTGTTTTTT; CDR3 protein: CSARAGVGTGELFF
clone size: NA; J gene: TRBJ2-7; D gene: NA; V gene: TRBV19; CDR3 DNA: TGTGCCAGTAGTATAGATTATGCAGGAACCTACGAGCAGTACTTC; CDR3 protein: CASSIDYAGTYEQYF
clone size: few; J gene: TRBJ2-1; D gene: NA; V gene: TRBV5-1; CDR3 DNA: TGCGCCAGCAGCTTGGCACCGCATGAGCAGTTCTTC; CDR3 protein: CASSLAPHEQFF
clone size: NA; J gene: TRBJ2-3; D gene: NA; V gene: TRBV4-2; CDR3 DNA: TGTGCCAGCAGCCAAGGGGCTACGCAGTATTTT; CDR3 protein: CASSQGATQYF
clone size: many; J gene: TRBJ2-4; D gene: NA; V gene: TRBV12-3/TRBV12-4; CDR3 DNA: TGTGCCAGTCACGCTGGGGGGCACGGCAAAAACATTCAGTACTTC; CDR3 protein: CASHAGGHGKNIQYF